The 20 T cell receptor beta chains reported below all come from one sample, sequenced in a study of blood T cell repertoires in COVID-19. The assay was immunoSEQ multiplex PCR, and TCRdb's table has in-frame clones only and misses some. This sample has 300,000 to 400,000 clones, with 88% found just once. Sequenced: PBMCs or T cells enriched from blood (not recorded which). These receptors all stem from a woman between 18 and 30 years old who had recovered from COVID-19.

V is TRBV19 and J is TRBJ1-3; D call uncertain. Germline CDR1 reads LNHDA; CDR2 reads SQIVND (reference sequence). This CDR3 has 15 residues. Trimming left V 3 bases short and J 0 bases short, with 9 bases between. The CDR3 loop reads CASSIQALSGNTIYF. As DNA, the CDR3 is TGTGCCAGTAGTATCCAGGCACTCTCTGGAAACACCATATATTTT.

V is TRBV28 and J is TRBJ2-1, with TRBD2 matching over 8 bases. From germline, CDR1 is MDHEN and CDR2 SYDVKM. Germline trimming cut 4 bases from V and 3 bases from J; bases unmatched to any gene: 5. The CDR3 length is 15 residues. CDR3 in amino acids: CASSSGGAGYNEQFF. CDR3 bases: TGTGCCAGCAGTTCCGGGGGGGCCGGCTACAATGAGCAGTTCTTC.

This clone showed up just once. Here the CDR3 reads CASSPGVGKNIQYF. The DNA of the CDR3 is TGTGCCAGCTCACCCGGGGTAGGCAAAAACATTCAGTACTTC. This sequence joins TRBV18 and TRBJ2-4; D may be TRBD2 (5 bases). This CDR3 has 14 amino acids. Germline V gives CDR1 KGHSH, CDR2 LQKENI. V lost 3 bases, J lost 3 bases, and 9 bases lay in between. The full variable domain, rest sourced from reference TRBV18 and TRBJ2-4, is NAGVMQNPRHLVRRRGQEARLRCSPMKGHSHVYWYRQLPEEGLKFMVYLQKENIIDESGMPKERFSAEFPKEGPSILRIQQVVRGDSAAYFCASSPGVGKNIQYFGAGTRLSVL.

The J gene is TRBJ1-1, the V gene TRBV6-5; 10 bases map to TRBD1. The CDR3 runs 15 residues. Germline V gene lookup returns CDR1 MNHEY and CDR2 SVGAGI. With V trimmed by 6 bases and J by 2 bases, 6 bases remained unmatched. The CDR3 DNA reads TGTGCCAGCAGCCCCGGACAGGGGGGCAACACTGAAGCTTTCTTT. As protein: CASSPGQGGNTEAFF.

V and J are TRBV11-2 and TRBJ2-1; 8 bases align to TRBD1. The V gene's germline CDR1 is SGHAT and CDR2 FQNNGV. The trim removed 10 bases at V and 5 bases at J, leaving 4 bases unmatched. This CDR3 region has 12 residues. The CDR3 coding sequence is TGTGCCAACGGGACAGGCGACAATGAGCAGTTCTTC. Protein product: CANGTGDNEQFF.

The V and J genes are TRBV29-1 and TRBJ1-1; 7 nucleotides agree with TRBD1. The CDR3 spans 14 residues. Per germline, CDR1 SQVTM and CDR2 ANQGSEA. The ends lost 6 bases at V and 0 bases at J; junction bases unmatched: 7. Here the CDR3 DNA reads TGCAGCGTGGATTGGACAGGTTTGAACACTGAAGCTTTCTTT. Protein sequence: CSVDWTGLNTEAFF.

This clone was found once. The rearrangement links TRBV27 to TRBJ2-5; 8 bases align to TRBD1. The germline V gene has CDR1 MNHEY and CDR2 SMNVEV (reference sequence). Trimming took 6 bases from V and 5 from J; bases not matched to a gene: 11. CDR3 length: 15 residues. CDR3: CASSHLGQGWETQYF. As DNA, the CDR3 is TGTGCCAGCAGCCACCTTGGACAGGGATGGGAGACCCAGTACTTC.

This clone was observed a handful of times. At one end, the junction sequence differs from germline, possibly due to a read error. The chain combines TRBV4-3 with TRBJ1-3, with TRBD1 matching over 7 bases. CDR3 size: 15 residues. Germline assignment: CDR1 LGHNA and CDR2 YSLEER. The CDR3 here is CASSQAKGAGNTIYF. Written as DNA, the CDR3 is TGCGCCAGCAGTCAAGCCAAGGGGGCGGGAAACACCATATATTTT.

This chain links TRBV21-1 with TRBJ1-4; the table's D call of TRBD1 was not tested on the DNA. TRBV21-1 counts as a pseudogene. This CDR3 is built from 15 residues. CDR3 in DNA: TGTGCCAGCAGCACAGGGGACAGGGGCGATGAAAAACTGTTTTTT. Translating it yields CASSTGDRGDEKLFF.

This chain uses TRBV6-6 with TRBJ2-6, with TRBD2 as a possible D gene (6 bases). V was pared by 9 bases and J by 0 bases, with 12 bases between. CDR1 and CDR2 (germline): MNHNY, SVGAGI (reference sequence). The CDR3 totals 15 residues. CDR3 DNA: TGTGCCAGTCAGGGAGGCGGCTCTGGGGCCAACGTCCTGACTTTC. Amino acids: CASQGGGSGANVLTF.

The rearrangement joins TRBV20-1 to TRBJ1-1, with TRBD1 identical over 9 bases. Germline CDR1 and CDR2: DFQATT and SNEGSKA (reference sequence). With 3 bases clipped from V and 12 bases from J, the junction kept 5 bases outside the gene matches. The CDR3 is 11 amino acids. The CDR3 region has the DNA TGCAGTGCTAGTACAGGGGGCGTTTCTTTCTTT. Encoded protein: CSASTGGVSFF.

The V call is TRBV9, the J call TRBJ2-5; maybe TRBD1 (7 bases). V was pared by 6 bases and J by 1 base, with 13 bases between. From germline, CDR1 is SGDLS and CDR2 YYNGEE. The length of the CDR3 is 14 residues. The CDR3 bases are TGTGCCAGCACCCAGGGGGGTTTCCAAGAGACCCAGTACTTC. Translated, it gives CASTQGGFQETQYF.

The J gene is TRBJ2-1, the V gene TRBV7-3; 8 positions match TRBD2. Trimming cost V 2 bases and J 3 bases; bases outside gene matches: 3. The germline CDR1 and CDR2 sequences are SGHTA and FQGTGA. CDR3 size: 15 residues. CDR3 coding DNA: TGTGCCAGCAGCTTATTGGCGGGGGGCTACAATGAGCAGTTCTTC. This translates into CASSLLAGGYNEQFF.

This chain joins TRBV27 and TRBJ1-2, with unresolved D. Germline assignment: CDR1 MNHEY and CDR2 SMNVEV (reference sequence). This CDR3 region has 15 residues. The V end was cut by 2 bases, the J end by 4 bases, with 14 bases between. CDR3 sequence (DNA): TGTGCCAGCAGTTTACTCCGGGAAATAGGCTATGGCTACACCTTC. Residues: CASSLLREIGYGYTF.

V is TRBV5-1 and J is TRBJ1-2; D not certain. V dropped 5 bases and J dropped 4 bases, with 9 bases sitting between them. This CDR3 has 12 amino acids. CDR1 and CDR2 (germline): SGHRS, YFSETQ. DNA of the CDR3: TGCGCCAGCAGGGCTGGGAGCTATGGCTACACCTTC. Translated, it gives CASRAGSYGYTF.

J is TRBJ1-2 and V is TRBV6-5; D is possibly TRBD1 (5 bases). The CDR3 consists of 14 residues. The V gene's germline CDR1 is MNHEY and CDR2 SVGAGI. V lost 5 bases and J lost 6, with 16 bases in between. Here the CDR3 DNA reads TGTGCCAGCAGTATGGCAGGACATTGGCATGGCTACACCTTC. The encoded protein is CASSMAGHWHGYTF.

The gene calls are TRBV28 and TRBJ1-2; 7 bases are a match to TRBD1. After removal of 6 bases from V and 4 bases from J, the junction contained 8 bases not matched to a gene. The CDR3 covers 14 residues. In germline, CDR1 is MDHEN, CDR2 SYDVKM. In nucleotides, the CDR3 is TGTGCCAGCAGACCGACAGGGATGAGCTATGGCTACACCTTC. This codes for CASRPTGMSYGYTF.

The chain couples TRBV7-9 to TRBJ1-2; a possible D gene is TRBD1 (6 bases). Germline CDR1 reads SEHNR; CDR2 reads FQNEAQ (reference sequence). The V gene lost 3 bases and the J gene lost 5 bases, with 7 bases spanning the gap. The CDR3 totals 12 residues. CDR3 amino acids: CASSFTGYGYTF. DNA of the CDR3: TGTGCCAGCAGCTTCACAGGGTATGGCTACACCTTC.

This chain's CDR3 is CASSAPTGLASYEQYF. In DNA, the CDR3 is TGTGCCAGCAGTGCGCCGACAGGCCTTGCCTCCTACGAGCAGTACTTC. V is TRBV6-1 and J is TRBJ2-7; perhaps TRBD1 as D (6 bases). This CDR3 contains 16 residues. The germline V gene has CDR1 MNHNS and CDR2 SASEGT. V was trimmed by 4 bases and J by 0 bases, leaving 16 bases between them.

This clone was recorded only once. The chain carries TRBV27 and TRBJ1-5, with D tentatively TRBD1 (6 bases). V was cut by 6 bases and J by 3 bases, with 18 bases left in between. The CDR3 sequence is 16 residues long. The germline CDR1 and CDR2 sequences are MNHEY and SMNVEV (reference sequence). CDR3 coding DNA: TGTGCCAGCAGCCCTATTCCGGGACACGTCAATCAGCCCCAGCATTTT. Translation gives CASSPIPGHVNQPQHF.